The source of this T cell receptor (beta chain) is a study of blood T cell repertoires in COVID-19. Study background: Sources were T cells, B-cell-depleted T cells, or PBMCs; the material itself was cDNA or gDNA.

TCRdb keeps only in-frame clones here, not all; method: immunoSEQ multiplex PCR. The sample includes under 250,000 clones, 80% to 90% of them seen just once. The table lists this clone with a few counts. This sequence was found in a woman aged 45 to 65 who had been exposed to COVID-19. The sample was PBMCs or T cells enriched from blood (not recorded which).

The CDR3 loop reads CSVDGDTEAFF. CDR3 coding DNA: TGCAGCGTGGACGGGGACACTGAAGCTTTCTTT. The chain recombines TRBV29-1 with TRBJ1-1; D gene uncertain. The V gene lost 6 bases and the J gene lost 3 bases, with 8 bases spanning the gap. Germline V lookup: CDR1 SQVTM, CDR2 ANQGSEA. The CDR3 runs 11 residues.